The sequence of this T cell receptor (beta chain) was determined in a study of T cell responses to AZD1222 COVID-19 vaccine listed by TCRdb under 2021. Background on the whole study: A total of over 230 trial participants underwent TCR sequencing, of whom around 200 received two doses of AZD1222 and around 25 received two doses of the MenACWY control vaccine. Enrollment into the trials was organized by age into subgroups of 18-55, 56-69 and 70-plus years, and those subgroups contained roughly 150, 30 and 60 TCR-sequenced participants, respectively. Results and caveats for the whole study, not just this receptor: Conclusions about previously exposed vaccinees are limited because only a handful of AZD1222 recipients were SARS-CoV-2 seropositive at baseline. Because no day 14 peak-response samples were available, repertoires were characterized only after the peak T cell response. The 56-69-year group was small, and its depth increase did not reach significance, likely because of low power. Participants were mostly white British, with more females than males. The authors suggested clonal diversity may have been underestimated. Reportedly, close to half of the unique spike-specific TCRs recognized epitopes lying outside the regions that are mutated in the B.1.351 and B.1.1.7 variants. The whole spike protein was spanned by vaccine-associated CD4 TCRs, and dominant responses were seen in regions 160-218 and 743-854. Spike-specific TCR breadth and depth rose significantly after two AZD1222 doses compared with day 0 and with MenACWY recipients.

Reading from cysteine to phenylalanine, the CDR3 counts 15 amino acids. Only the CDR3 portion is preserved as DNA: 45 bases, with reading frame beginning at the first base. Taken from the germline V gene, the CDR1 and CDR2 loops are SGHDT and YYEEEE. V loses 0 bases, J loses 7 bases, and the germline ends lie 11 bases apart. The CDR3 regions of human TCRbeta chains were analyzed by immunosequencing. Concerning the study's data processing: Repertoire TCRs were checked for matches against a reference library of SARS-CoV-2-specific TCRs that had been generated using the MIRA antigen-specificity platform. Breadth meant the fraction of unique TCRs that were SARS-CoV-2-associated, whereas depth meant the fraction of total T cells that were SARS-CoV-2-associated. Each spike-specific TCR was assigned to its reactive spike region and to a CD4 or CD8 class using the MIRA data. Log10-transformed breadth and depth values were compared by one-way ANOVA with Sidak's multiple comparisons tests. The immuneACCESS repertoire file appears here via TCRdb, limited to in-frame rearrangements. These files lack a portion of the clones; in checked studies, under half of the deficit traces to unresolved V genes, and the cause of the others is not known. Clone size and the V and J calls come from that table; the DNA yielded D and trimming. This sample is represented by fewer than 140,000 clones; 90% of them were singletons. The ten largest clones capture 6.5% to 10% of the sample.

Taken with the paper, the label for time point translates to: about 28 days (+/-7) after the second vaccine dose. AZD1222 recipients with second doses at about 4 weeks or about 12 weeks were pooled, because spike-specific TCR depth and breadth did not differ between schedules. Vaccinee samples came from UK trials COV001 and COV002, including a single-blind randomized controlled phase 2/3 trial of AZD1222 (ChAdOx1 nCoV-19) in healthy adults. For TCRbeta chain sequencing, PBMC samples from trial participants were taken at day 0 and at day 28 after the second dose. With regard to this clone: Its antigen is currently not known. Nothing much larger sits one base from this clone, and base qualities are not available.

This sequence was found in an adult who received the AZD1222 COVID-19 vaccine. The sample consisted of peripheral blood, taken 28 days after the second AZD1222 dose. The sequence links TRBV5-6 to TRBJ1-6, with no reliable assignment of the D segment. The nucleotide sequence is TGTGCCAGCAGCTTGGATTTACGGTCAAATTCACCCCTCCACTTT. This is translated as CASSLDLRSNSPLHF.